The 9 T cell receptor beta chains below were found in one sample sequenced in a study of blood T cell repertoires in COVID-19. TCRdb's copy holds only in-frame clones and misses some; the assay was immunoSEQ multiplex PCR. The table shows about 130,000 clones, with approximately 82% occurring only once. Sequenced: peripheral blood. These receptors were taken from a man aged 60-69 years with acute or convalescent COVID-19.

The chain links TRBV2 to TRBJ2-1, with 12 bases identical to TRBD2. The J segment lost 7 bases and the V segment lost 6 bases, leaving 4 bases of the junction unmatched. The CDR3 length is 14 residues. Germline V gene data show CDR1 as SNHLY and CDR2 as FYNNEI. CDR3 region: CASRGLAGGNEQFF. CDR3 bases: TGTGCCAGCAGGGGACTAGCGGGTGGGAATGAGCAGTTCTTC.

The rearrangement joins TRBV5-4 to TRBJ2-1; TRBD2 matches at 10 bases. This CDR3 is 15 amino acids long. Germline CDR1 and CDR2: SGHNT and YYREEE (reference sequence). Trimming at V came to 3 bases and at J to 0 bases, leaving 0 bases not matched to a gene. In nucleotides, the CDR3 is TGTGCCAGCAGCTCTAGCGGGAGCTCCTACAATGAGCAGTTCTTC. Translating gives CASSSSGSSYNEQFF. The full variable domain, with the rest looked up from reference TRBV5-4 and TRBJ2-1, is ETGVTQSPTHLIKTRGQQVTLRCSSQSGHNTVSWYQQALGQGPQFIFQYYREEENGRGNFPPRFSGLQFPNYSSELNVNALELDDSALYLCASSSSGSSYNEQFFGPGTRLTVL.

This chain connects TRBV5-5 to TRBJ1-5, with D maybe TRBD1 (6 bases). V was cut by 4 bases and J by 8 bases, with 16 bases left in between. Germline V gives CDR1 SGHKS, CDR2 YYEKEE (reference sequence). CDR3 size: 14 residues. As DNA, the CDR3 is TGTGCCAGCAGCGCCACAGGGCCCCCAAAGCCCCAGCATTTT. Encoded protein: CASSATGPPKPQHF.

This rearrangement joins TRBV29-1 to TRBJ2-7, with 10 bases that match TRBD2. The CDR3 extends over 15 amino acids. V was pared by 2 bases and J by 1 base, with 5 bases of the junction left unmatched. The germline V gene encodes CDR1 SQVTM and CDR2 ANQGSEA. The CDR3 DNA reads TGCAGCGTTGAACTAGCGGGAGAGCGGTCCTACGAGCAGTACTTC. Translating gives CSVELAGERSYEQYF.

This clone was counted a few times. Other DNA sequences in this sample translate to the same CDR3. V is TRBV7-8 and J is TRBJ1-1; perhaps TRBD1 as D (6 bases). This CDR3 comprises 15 residues. CDR1 SGHVS and CDR2 FQNEAQ come from the germline V gene. Deletions cut 1 base from V and 0 bases from J, with 9 bases between. CDR3 nucleotide sequence: TGTGCCAGCAGCTTAGTGGACAGAATGAACACTGAAGCTTTCTTT. Protein sequence: CASSLVDRMNTEAFF.

The sample holds one count of this clone. This chain uses TRBV24-1 with TRBJ2-3, with 10 nucleotides matching TRBD2. After removal of 1 base from V and 4 bases from J, the junction contained 4 bases not matched to a gene. CDR1 and CDR2 from the germline V gene are KGHDR and SFDVKD. This CDR3 comprises 16 residues. CDR3 sequence: CATSDFIAGGADTQYF. The CDR3, as DNA: TGTGCCACCAGTGATTTTATAGCGGGAGGAGCAGATACGCAGTATTTT.

J is TRBJ2-7 and V is TRBV5-1, with 14 bases aligning to TRBD2. The CDR3 covers 14 residues. Trimming removed 0 bases from V and 11 bases from J; junction bases left unmatched: 4. CDR1 is SGHRS, CDR2 YFSETQ, per germline. CDR3 amino acids: CASSLGLAGGFEYF. CDR3 DNA sequence: TGCGCCAGCAGCTTGGGACTAGCGGGAGGGTTCGAGTACTTC.

This sequence joins TRBV10-2 and TRBJ2-7; 10 nucleotides agree with TRBD2. This CDR3 region has 14 residues. From germline, CDR1 is WSHSY and CDR2 SAAADI. With V trimmed by 8 bases and J by 2 bases, 6 bases remained unmatched. The DNA of the CDR3 is TGCGCCAGCTGCAGGACTAGCGGAGCCTACGAGCAGTACTTC. Its translation: CASCRTSGAYEQYF.

J is TRBJ2-7 and V is TRBV5-1; D gene unclear. Germline V CDR1 and CDR2: SGHRS, YFSETQ. Trimming removed 0 bases at V and 1 base at J, with 11 bases between. The CDR3 is made up of 15 amino acids. CDR3 residues: CASSLGGAGSYEQYF. CDR3 sequence (DNA): TGCGCCAGCAGCTTGGGCGGAGCTGGGTCCTACGAGCAGTACTTC.